This T cell receptor beta chain was documented in a study of T cell repertoires in ileal Crohn's disease. Time point defined: neoterminal ileum biopsy at postoperative endoscopy, about 6 months after surgery. V was pared by 1 base and J by 1 base, with 1 base of the junction left unmatched. The CDR3 runs 15 residues. Per the germline V gene, CDR1 is MGHRA and CDR2 is YSYEKL. This clone was seen just once. The method was immunoSEQ multiplex PCR; TCRdb's version includes in-frame clones alone and lacks a portion of them. This table has about 3,900 clones, around 84% appearing once. Sequenced material: ileal tissue. The TCR comes from an adult with Crohn's disease. The rearrangement joins TRBV4-1 to TRBJ2-3; 8 bases agree with TRBD1. The DNA of the CDR3 is TGCGCCAGCAGCCAAGCGGGACAGGGCACAGATACGCAGTATTTT. It yields the protein CASSQAGQGTDTQYF.